The entry that follows covers one TCR beta chain sequence. Antigen: not known. Once RNA had been extracted, it was reverse transcribed into cDNA to act as the sequencing template. Repertoires were generated with immunoSEQ multiplex PCR, while TCRdb's copy carries only in-frame clones and drops some. The sample has 120,000 or so clones, 40% to 55% seen once. This record belongs to a study of CD8+ T cells in alopecia areata. Study-wide points: Scalp repertoires also include resident alphabeta T cells from normal skin. It was lesional scalp, especially alopecia totalis/universalis, that showed higher clonality than normal scalp. TCR sharing was clearer in mice than between patients, perhaps partly owing to patient HLA diversity.

Collected material from alopecia areata patients comprised lesional scalp punch biopsies and peripheral blood. This receptor was identified in a human donor with alopecia areata. The sample consisted of NKG2D-low CD8+ T cells sorted from blood.

Here the CDR3 reads CSVEGLRDYEQFF. DNA of the CDR3: TGCAGCGTTGAAGGCCTCCGGGACTATGAGCAGTTCTTC. V is TRBV29-1 and J is TRBJ2-1; possibly TRBD2 for D (6 bases). This CDR3 comprises 13 residues. V was pared by 1 base and J by 8 bases, with 12 bases between. Germline loops: CDR1 SQVTM, CDR2 ANQGSEA.